Each of the 10 T cell receptor beta chains below was sequenced from the same sample in a study of chronic HIV infection and antiretroviral therapy. TCRdb redid the calling of the 5' RACE reads with MiXCR, one entry per CDR3 protein. Seen here are 30,000 or so distinct CDR3 sequences, over 7% observed once, and the top ten hold roughly 2.4%. The sample was peripheral blood. The receptors originated from an adult who had HIV and had not received antiretroviral therapy, or was an uninfected healthy control (not recorded which).

This clonotype came up a few times. The V and J genes are TRBV6-5 and TRBJ1-2, with D possibly TRBD1 on 6 matching bases. Trimming shortened V by 6 bases and J by 0 bases, and 14 bases separated the two germline ends. This CDR3 spans 15 amino acids. From germline, CDR1 is MNHEY and CDR2 SVGAGI. This chain's CDR3 is CASSAGRGANYGYTF. As DNA, the CDR3 is TGTGCCAGCAGCGCCGGCAGGGGAGCTAACTATGGCTACACCTTC.

The chain is built from TRBV7-2 and TRBJ2-5; the D is unclear. Germline values: CDR1 SGHTA, CDR2 FQGNSA. V was shortened by 1 base and J by 5 bases, with 11 bases between the two germline ends. The length of the CDR3 is 14 residues. CDR3 region: CASSLGSIPETQYF. CDR3 nucleotide sequence: TGTGCCAGCAGCTTAGGCTCCATCCCGGAGACCCAGTACTTC. The entire variable domain, with the rest obtained from reference TRBV7-2 and TRBJ2-5, is as follows: GAGVSQSPSNKVTEKGKDVELRCDPISGHTALYWYRQSLGQGLEFLIYFQGNSAPDKSGLPSDRFSAERTGGSVSTLTIQRTQQEDSAVYLCASSLGSIPETQYFGPGTRLLVL.

Judged by abundance, this clonotype is medium-sized. The chain combines TRBV18 with TRBJ2-7; 8 bases align to TRBD2. J gave up 3 bases and V 6 bases, and 4 bases lay outside the gene matches. CDR3 length: 13 residues. Germline assignment: CDR1 KGHSH and CDR2 LQKENI. CDR3 in amino acids: CASSAGTSYEQYF. CDR3 bases: TGTGCCAGCTCGGCCGGGACTAGCTACGAGCAGTACTTC.

This clonotype was recorded many times. The V gene is TRBV20-1, the J gene TRBJ2-7; no definite D call. Germline CDR1 is DFQATT and CDR2 is SNEGSKA (reference sequence). V was cut by 3 bases and J by 2 bases, with 14 bases left in between. CDR3 length equals 14 residues. In DNA form, the CDR3 reads TGCAGTGCTAGCCGTCTGGGCGCCCCCTACGAGCAGTACTTC. Translating it yields CSASRLGAPYEQYF.

This clonotype was observed at least ten times. The chain combines TRBV27 with TRBJ2-1; maybe TRBD1 (6 bases). Trimming cost V 6 bases and J 5 bases, with 23 bases left between them. Germline-derived CDR1 and CDR2 are MNHEY and SMNVEV (reference sequence). The CDR3 extends over 17 amino acids. The CDR3 spells CASRKPRTAPGDNEQFF. CDR3 nucleotides: TGTGCCAGCAGAAAACCCCGGACAGCGCCAGGGGACAATGAGCAGTTCTTC.

This clonotype was counted many times. V is TRBV25-1 and J is TRBJ1-1; 12 nucleotides line up with TRBD1. With 4 bases clipped from V and 2 bases from J, the junction kept 14 bases outside the gene matches. The CDR3 runs to 19 residues. Germline CDR1 is MGHDK and CDR2 is SYGVNS. The CDR3 is CASSGDLTGTGGLNTEAFF. In nucleotides, the CDR3 is TGTGCCAGCAGTGGGGACCTAACCGGGACAGGGGGCTTAAACACTGAAGCTTTCTTT.

CDR3 sequence reads: CASNTKGLAGPYEQYF. The CDR3 bases are TGTGCCAGCAACACAAAGGGACTAGCGGGTCCCTACGAGCAGTACTTC. This chain connects TRBV27 to TRBJ2-7; TRBD2 matches at 12 bases. This CDR3 has 16 residues. Germline-derived CDR1 and CDR2 are MNHEY and SMNVEV (reference sequence). V was pared by 7 bases and J by 2 bases, with 9 bases of the junction left unmatched.

In its sample, this clonotype was seen many times. The V gene is TRBV2, the J gene TRBJ2-3; TRBD1 agrees at 7 bases. Per the germline V gene, CDR1 is SNHLY and CDR2 is FYNNEI. This CDR3 is built from 13 residues. V shed 6 bases, J shed 8 bases, and the junction held 8 bases outside the gene matches. In DNA form, the CDR3 reads TGTGCCAGCAGGACAGGGAACGGCGGTACGCAGTATTTT. Translating it yields CASRTGNGGTQYF. Using reference TRBV2 and TRBJ2-3 for the parts outside the CDR3, the full variable domain is EPEVTQTPSHQVTQMGQEVILRCVPISNHLYFYWYRQILGQKVEFLVSFYNNEISEKSEIFDDQFSVERPDGSNFTLKIRSTKLEDSAMYFCASRTGNGGTQYFGPGTRLTVL.

The chain employs TRBV12-5 and TRBJ2-3; D remains unclear. Germline V gene sequence: CDR1 LGHNT, CDR2 FRNRAP. The CDR3 is 16 residues long. Trimming pared 2 bases from V and 0 bases from J, leaving 12 bases between. CDR3: CASGLLMGSSTDTQYF. CDR3 DNA: TGTGCTAGTGGTTTGCTAATGGGATCTAGCACAGATACGCAGTATTTT.

J is TRBJ1-1 and V is TRBV30, with a tentative D call TRBD1 (5 bases). CDR3 length: 14 residues. With 5 bases removed from V and 0 bases from J, the gap between germline ends came to 13 bases. The germline V gene has CDR1 GTSNPN and CDR2 SVGIG (reference sequence). The CDR3 sequence: CAWGPGPMNTEAFF. DNA of the CDR3: TGTGCCTGGGGACCGGGACCGATGAACACTGAAGCTTTCTTT.